This TCR beta chain originates from a study of shared clonotypes between healthy human individuals. Points from the study as a whole: Limited genetic and exposure-history diversity came from having few donors. Memory subsets generally showed lower estimated richness than naive subsets.

Terminally differentiated effector memory CD45RA+ cells were left out of the naive CD8 fraction, which was CD45RO-negative and positively selected for CCR7. Replicate PCRs for sorted subsets used 200 to 250 ng DNA; this equaled tens of thousands of T cell genomes. Generated by immunoSEQ multiplex PCR, the TCRdb table keeps only in-frame clones and is missing some. The sample includes approximately 1.9 million clones, over 85% of them seen just once. To note about this clone: Its matching antigen is unknown.

Germline V gives CDR1 LNHDA, CDR2 SQIVND (reference sequence). CDR3 length: 17 residues. The V gene lost 0 bases and the J gene lost 2 bases, with 13 bases spanning the gap. Sample: naive CD8+ T cells from PBMCs. The TCR was taken from a man aged 18 to 30 in good health. Some clones in this sample may be carry-over from other donors' samples. The chain joins TRBV19 to TRBJ2-2; either TRBD1 or TRBD2 may supply D (5 bases each). Written as DNA, the CDR3 is TGTGCCAGTAGTATAGATCTTTTGGGACCCAACACCGGGGAGCTGTTTTTT. Protein: CASSIDLLGPNTGELFF.